A selection of T cell receptor beta chains follows, all from one sample in a study of blood T cell repertoires in COVID-19. Produced via immunoSEQ multiplex PCR; TCRdb's table is partial and in-frame only. Of a few hundred thousand clones in the sample, less than 90% were seen once. Sequencing was carried out using peripheral blood. These receptors were collected from a man aged 40-55 years with active or convalescent COVID-19. The CDR3 runs from the conserved cysteine through the conserved F or W. Fields, in order: J gene, clone size, V gene, D gene, CDR3 protein, CDR3 DNA. A D gene is named only where the DNA matches it firmly. Rows may omit the clone size; those that give it use once, few, many or a size class.

j_gene: TRBJ1-5; abundance: few; v_gene: TRBV27; d_gene: -; CDR3aa: CASSSATGRNQPQHF; CDR3nt: TGTGCCAGCAGTTCGGCGACAGGACGCAATCAGCCCCAGCATTTT
j_gene: TRBJ2-3; abundance: -; v_gene: TRBV7-7; d_gene: TRBD1; CDR3aa: CASSLTGGSDTQYF; CDR3nt: TGTGCTAGCAGCTTAACAGGGGGGTCAGATACGCAGTATTTT
j_gene: TRBJ1-1; abundance: -; v_gene: TRBV19; d_gene: TRBD1; CDR3aa: CASSAGQGLNTEAFF; CDR3nt: TGTGCCAGTAGTGCCGGACAGGGGTTGAACACTGAAGCTTTCTTT
j_gene: TRBJ1-5; abundance: -; v_gene: TRBV5-6; d_gene: TRBD1; CDR3aa: CASSPWDRALYSNQPQHF; CDR3nt: TGTGCCAGCAGCCCCTGGGACAGGGCCCTCTATAGCAATCAGCCCCAGCATTTT
j_gene: TRBJ1-1; abundance: few; v_gene: TRBV9; d_gene: -; CDR3aa: CASSPHQANTEAFF; CDR3nt: TGTGCCAGCAGCCCCCACCAAGCGAACACTGAAGCTTTCTTT
j_gene: TRBJ1-1; abundance: -; v_gene: TRBV4-2; d_gene: -; CDR3aa: CASSQVGENTEAFF; CDR3nt: TGTGCCAGCAGCCAAGTAGGGGAGAACACTGAAGCTTTCTTT
j_gene: TRBJ1-6; abundance: -; v_gene: TRBV5-1; d_gene: -; CDR3aa: CASSLVGQRNSPLHF; CDR3nt: TGCGCCAGCAGCTTGGTTGGACAACGTAATTCACCCCTCCACTTT
j_gene: TRBJ2-1; abundance: -; v_gene: TRBV11-2; d_gene: -; CDR3aa: CASSLVGSSGEQFF; CDR3nt: TGTGCCAGCAGCTTAGTGGGTAGTAGCGGTGAGCAGTTCTTC
j_gene: TRBJ2-3; abundance: -; v_gene: TRBV6-5; d_gene: -; CDR3aa: CASTGPRTDTQYF; CDR3nt: TGTGCCAGTACAGGGCCCCGCACAGATACGCAGTATTTT
j_gene: TRBJ1-3; abundance: -; v_gene: TRBV5-1; d_gene: TRBD1; CDR3aa: CASSGTGQGPGNTIYF; CDR3nt: TGCGCCAGCAGCGGTACAGGACAGGGACCTGGAAACACCATATATTTT
j_gene: TRBJ1-1; abundance: -; v_gene: TRBV30; d_gene: -; CDR3aa: CAWNRDEFGAFF; CDR3nt: TGTGCCTGGAACAGGGATGAATTTGGGGCTTTCTTT
j_gene: TRBJ2-5; abundance: -; v_gene: TRBV7-6; d_gene: -; CDR3aa: CASSFDQETQYF; CDR3nt: TGTGCCAGCAGTTTCGACCAAGAGACCCAGTACTTC
j_gene: TRBJ1-5; abundance: -; v_gene: TRBV5-1; d_gene: TRBD1; CDR3aa: CASSPDRGDQPQHF; CDR3nt: TGCGCCAGCAGCCCGGACAGGGGCGATCAGCCCCAGCATTTT
j_gene: TRBJ1-4; abundance: -; v_gene: TRBV28; d_gene: -; CDR3aa: CASNLAGTNEKLFF; CDR3nt: TGTGCCAGCAACCTCGCGGGCACTAATGAAAAACTGTTTTTT
j_gene: TRBJ1-6; abundance: -; v_gene: TRBV28; d_gene: TRBD1; CDR3aa: CASSLAAGRGLDNSPLHF; CDR3nt: TGTGCCAGCAGCCTAGCCGCCGGGAGGGGGCTCGATAATTCACCCCTCCACTTT
j_gene: TRBJ1-3; abundance: -; v_gene: TRBV11-2; d_gene: TRBD1; CDR3aa: CASSPDRLSGNTIYF; CDR3nt: TGTGCCAGCAGCCCGGACAGGCTCTCTGGAAACACCATATATTTT
j_gene: TRBJ2-7; abundance: -; v_gene: TRBV27; d_gene: -; CDR3aa: CASSLSRVESSYEQYF; CDR3nt: TGTGCCAGCAGTTTAAGCAGGGTTGAGAGCTCCTACGAGCAGTACTTC
j_gene: TRBJ1-2; abundance: -; v_gene: TRBV2; d_gene: -; CDR3aa: CASSELDYGYTF; CDR3nt: TGTGCCAGCAGTGAACTCGACTATGGCTACACCTTC
j_gene: TRBJ2-4; abundance: -; v_gene: TRBV11-2; d_gene: TRBD1; CDR3aa: CASSSSITGVQNIQYF; CDR3nt: TGTGCCAGCAGCTCGTCTATAACAGGGGTACAAAACATTCAGTACTTC
j_gene: TRBJ2-7; abundance: -; v_gene: TRBV7-2; d_gene: -; CDR3aa: CASSPYPPYEQYF; CDR3nt: TGTGCCAGCAGCCCTTATCCTCCTTACGAGCAGTACTTC
j_gene: TRBJ1-5; abundance: -; v_gene: TRBV27; d_gene: TRBD1; CDR3aa: CASGVAGGNQPQHF; CDR3nt: TGTGCCAGCGGGGTGGCAGGGGGGAATCAGCCCCAGCATTTT
j_gene: TRBJ2-3; abundance: -; v_gene: TRBV28; d_gene: -; CDR3aa: CASTPRGTDTQYF; CDR3nt: TGTGCCAGCACCCCCAGGGGCACAGATACGCAGTATTTT
j_gene: TRBJ1-1; abundance: -; v_gene: TRBV5-1; d_gene: -; CDR3aa: CASSFGEGTEAFF; CDR3nt: TGCGCCAGCAGCTTCGGGGAAGGAACTGAAGCTTTCTTT
j_gene: TRBJ1-2; abundance: -; v_gene: TRBV6-6; d_gene: -; CDR3aa: CASSYTFSGLPIMDTF; CDR3nt: TGTGCCAGCAGTTACACTTTTTCTGGACTCCCTATCATGGACACCTTC
j_gene: TRBJ2-7; abundance: -; v_gene: TRBV27; d_gene: TRBD1; CDR3aa: CASNLLGQGSHEQYF; CDR3nt: TGTGCCAGCAACCTACTCGGACAGGGCTCCCACGAGCAGTACTTC
j_gene: TRBJ2-6; abundance: once; v_gene: TRBV5-5; d_gene: -; CDR3aa: CASSLVTAGANVLTF; CDR3nt: TGTGCCAGCAGCTTGGTGACAGCTGGGGCCAACGTCCTGACTTTC
j_gene: TRBJ2-7; abundance: -; v_gene: TRBV5-1; d_gene: TRBD1; CDR3aa: CASSSPTGTNEQYF; CDR3nt: TGCGCCAGCAGCTCCCCGACAGGGACCAACGAGCAGTACTTC
j_gene: TRBJ1-2; abundance: -; v_gene: TRBV24-1; d_gene: TRBD1; CDR3aa: CATSEGQGAHGYTF; CDR3nt: TGTGCCACCAGTGAGGGACAGGGGGCACATGGCTACACCTTC
j_gene: TRBJ1-3; abundance: few; v_gene: TRBV3-1/TRBV3-2; d_gene: -; CDR3aa: CASSQPLYNTIYF; CDR3nt: TGTGCCAGCAGCCAGCCCCTCTATAACACCATATATTTT
j_gene: TRBJ1-2; abundance: -; v_gene: TRBV30; d_gene: TRBD1; CDR3aa: CAWSFRTGYYGYTF; CDR3nt: TGTGCCTGGAGTTTCCGGACAGGGTACTATGGCTACACCTTC
j_gene: TRBJ1-5; abundance: once; v_gene: TRBV19; d_gene: TRBD1; CDR3aa: CASSTLSQGVNQPQHF; CDR3nt: TGTGCCAGTAGTACTTTAAGCCAGGGGGTCAATCAGCCCCAGCATTTT
j_gene: TRBJ1-1; abundance: -; v_gene: TRBV28; d_gene: -; CDR3aa: CASSFRGNTEAFF; CDR3nt: TGTGCCAGCAGTTTCAGAGGGAACACTGAAGCTTTCTTT
j_gene: TRBJ2-5; abundance: once; v_gene: TRBV3-1/TRBV3-2; d_gene: -; CDR3aa: CASSNPVQETQYF; CDR3nt: TGTGCCAGCAGCAACCCGGTCCAAGAGACCCAGTACTTC
j_gene: TRBJ2-7; abundance: -; v_gene: TRBV28; d_gene: -; CDR3aa: CASSSPTDNYEQYF; CDR3nt: TGTGCCAGCAGTTCCCCGACAGATAACTACGAGCAGTACTTC
j_gene: TRBJ1-1; abundance: few; v_gene: TRBV19; d_gene: TRBD1; CDR3aa: CASSSDRLGTEAFF; CDR3nt: TGTGCCAGTAGTTCGGACAGGCTGGGGACTGAAGCTTTCTTT
j_gene: TRBJ2-3; abundance: -; v_gene: TRBV5-1; d_gene: -; CDR3aa: CASSLGGPTDTQYF; CDR3nt: TGCGCCAGCAGCTTGGGGGGGCCCACAGATACGCAGTATTTT
j_gene: TRBJ2-7; abundance: -; v_gene: TRBV28; d_gene: TRBD2; CDR3aa: CASSPTGLEPTYEQYF; CDR3nt: TGTGCCAGCAGCCCAACCGGACTAGAACCCACCTACGAGCAGTACTTC
j_gene: TRBJ2-7; abundance: -; v_gene: TRBV27; d_gene: TRBD1; CDR3aa: CASSITGGVYEQYF; CDR3nt: TGTGCCAGCAGTATCACAGGGGGTGTCTACGAGCAGTACTTC
j_gene: TRBJ2-1; abundance: -; v_gene: TRBV5-1; d_gene: -; CDR3aa: CASSPTEHNEQFF; CDR3nt: TGCGCCAGCAGCCCGACAGAGCACAATGAGCAGTTCTTC
j_gene: TRBJ1-6; abundance: -; v_gene: TRBV2; d_gene: -; CDR3aa: CASSEAQRQNSPLHF; CDR3nt: TGTGCCAGCAGTGAAGCCCAAAGACAGAATTCACCCCTCCACTTT
j_gene: TRBJ1-1; abundance: -; v_gene: TRBV18; d_gene: -; CDR3aa: CASSLQDINTEAFF; CDR3nt: TGTGCCAGCTCACTACAGGACATCAACACTGAAGCTTTCTTT
j_gene: TRBJ2-5; abundance: -; v_gene: TRBV7-5; d_gene: -; CDR3aa: CVRSPRKLLAVAETQYF; CDR3nt: TGTGTCAGAAGCCCAAGGAAATTACTAGCGGTTGCGGAGACCCAGTACTTC
j_gene: TRBJ1-1; abundance: -; v_gene: TRBV25-1; d_gene: TRBD1; CDR3aa: CASSDSWTGPFF; CDR3nt: TGTGCCAGCAGTGATTCTTGGACAGGACCATTCTTT
j_gene: TRBJ2-1; abundance: -; v_gene: TRBV5-1; d_gene: -; CDR3aa: CASSSATSDEQFF; CDR3nt: TGCGCCAGCAGCTCCGCAACGTCGGATGAGCAGTTCTTC
j_gene: TRBJ2-2; abundance: once; v_gene: TRBV24-1; d_gene: TRBD2; CDR3aa: CATSEAPGTSGRRGELFF; CDR3nt: TGTGCCACCAGTGAAGCTCCCGGGACTAGCGGGAGAAGGGGGGAGCTGTTTTTT
j_gene: TRBJ1-2; abundance: -; v_gene: TRBV27; d_gene: -; CDR3aa: CASSLGGVHGYTF; CDR3nt: TGTGCCAGCAGTTTAGGGGGGGTGCATGGCTACACCTTC
j_gene: TRBJ1-4; abundance: -; v_gene: TRBV18; d_gene: TRBD1; CDR3aa: CASSPPRQGAPNEKLFF; CDR3nt: TGTGCCAGCTCACCACCCAGACAGGGGGCGCCTAATGAAAAACTGTTTTTT
j_gene: TRBJ1-1; abundance: -; v_gene: TRBV10-1; d_gene: TRBD1; CDR3aa: CASTQGTVGAEAFF; CDR3nt: TGCGCCAGCACCCAAGGGACAGTTGGCGCTGAAGCTTTCTTT
j_gene: TRBJ2-1; abundance: -; v_gene: TRBV27; d_gene: -; CDR3aa: CASSSQGNGQFF; CDR3nt: TGTGCCAGCAGTTCGCAGGGGAATGGGCAGTTCTTC
j_gene: TRBJ2-7; abundance: -; v_gene: TRBV27; d_gene: -; CDR3aa: CASSLETGRSSYEQYF; CDR3nt: TGTGCCAGCAGTTTGGAGACAGGGAGGAGCTCCTACGAGCAGTACTTC
j_gene: TRBJ1-3; abundance: once; v_gene: TRBV11-2; d_gene: TRBD1; CDR3aa: CASSGTGGRRGNTIYF; CDR3nt: TGTGCCAGCAGCGGGACAGGGGGAAGAAGGGGAAACACCATATATTTT
j_gene: TRBJ2-7; abundance: -; v_gene: TRBV7-9; d_gene: -; CDR3aa: CASSAPRYEQYF; CDR3nt: TGTGCCAGCAGCGCCCCCCGGTACGAGCAGTACTTC
j_gene: TRBJ2-7; abundance: -; v_gene: TRBV28; d_gene: -; CDR3aa: CASSLTGLYEQYF; CDR3nt: TGTGCCAGCAGTCTAACAGGGCTTTACGAGCAGTACTTC
j_gene: TRBJ2-1; abundance: -; v_gene: TRBV4-1; d_gene: TRBD2; CDR3aa: CASSQVSPGLAGGNEQFF; CDR3nt: TGCGCCAGCAGCCAAGTAAGTCCCGGACTAGCGGGCGGTAATGAGCAGTTCTTC
j_gene: TRBJ2-1; abundance: -; v_gene: TRBV6-5; d_gene: TRBD2; CDR3aa: CASSYLALARYNEQFF; CDR3nt: TGTGCCAGCAGTTACTTAGCACTAGCGAGATACAATGAGCAGTTCTTC